The sequence of this T cell receptor (beta chain) was determined in a study of blood T cell repertoires in COVID-19. The CDR3 contains 13 residues. Looked up from germline, CDR1 is SGHTA and CDR2 is FQGTGA. The V end lost 4 bases, the J end lost 2 bases, and 8 bases lay between the germline ends. Method: immunoSEQ multiplex PCR; TCRdb's copy keeps in-frame clones and lacks some. The sample holds under 100,000 clones, approximately 86% seen once. The J gene is TRBJ1-1, the V gene TRBV7-3; tentative D call: TRBD1 (6 bases). The specimen sequenced was peripheral blood. This clonotype was obtained from a man aged 80 or over with active or convalescent COVID-19. The DNA of the CDR3 is TGTGCCAGCAGCTCACAGGGTAACACTGAAGCTTTCTTT. Translated: CASSSQGNTEAFF.